A selection of T cell receptor beta chains follows, all from one sample in a study of blood T cell repertoires in COVID-19. Sequenced by immunoSEQ multiplex PCR; TCRdb stores in-frame clones only, minus some. The sample has 360,000 or so clones, roughly 90% seen once. Input material: peripheral blood. These receptors originate from a man younger than 35 with active or convalescent COVID-19. Both conserved end residues are part of each CDR3. Fields, in order: clone size, V gene, J gene, D gene, CDR3 DNA, CDR3 protein. The D gene is left open where the match is weak. A row's size may be missing; if present it is once, few, many or a size class.

NA,TRBV9,TRBJ1-1,NA,TGTGCCAGCAGCGTAGGAGTCGGAGGGGTAGACACTGAAGCTTTCTTT,CASSVGVGGVDTEAFF
NA,TRBV19,TRBJ1-6,NA,TGTGCCGCGGCGGAGGATTATAATTCACCCCTCCACTTT,CAAAEDYNSPLHF
NA,TRBV7-9,TRBJ2-4,NA,TGTGCCAGCAGCTTGGAGGTGGGGAGGGCCAAAAACATTCAGTACTTC,CASSLEVGRAKNIQYF
NA,TRBV28,TRBJ2-3,NA,TGTGCCAGCAGCCATAAGGGGGGCACAGATACGCAGTATTTT,CASSHKGGTDTQYF
NA,TRBV11-1,TRBJ2-6,TRBD1,TGTGCCAGCAGCTACGGACAGGCCCGAGCCAACGTGCTGACTTTC,CASSYGQARANVLTF
NA,TRBV6-4,TRBJ1-5,TRBD1,TGTGCCAGTCCCCTAGGGACAGGGAGCAATCAGCCCCAGCATTTT,CASPLGTGSNQPQHF
NA,TRBV7-9,TRBJ2-7,NA,TGTGCCAGCAGCCCGTCACTAGTGCCCTACGAGCAGTACTTC,CASSPSLVPYEQYF
NA,TRBV28,TRBJ1-6,NA,TGTGCCAGCATAAAACAGTCGATTTCACCCCTCCACTTT,CASIKQSISPLHF
NA,TRBV7-2,TRBJ1-1,TRBD1,TGTGCCAGCAGCTTACAGGGGGCCATGAACACTGAAGCTTTCTTT,CASSLQGAMNTEAFF
NA,TRBV7-9,TRBJ1-4,NA,TGTGCCAGCAGCCCCATCGAGTTAAATGAAAAACTGTTTTTT,CASSPIELNEKLFF
NA,TRBV6-2/TRBV6-3,TRBJ2-1,TRBD2,TGTGCCAGCAGTAAAACCCTCTCGGGAGGTAACAATGAGCAGTTCTTC,CASSKTLSGGNNEQFF
NA,TRBV24-1,TRBJ1-5,TRBD1,TGTGCCACCAGTACCGGGACAGGGGCTCAGCCCCAGCATTTT,CATSTGTGAQPQHF
NA,TRBV9,TRBJ1-6,TRBD1,TGTGCCAGCAGCGATTACAGGGGAAATTCACCCCTCCACTTT,CASSDYRGNSPLHF
NA,TRBV7-9,TRBJ1-4,NA,TGTGCCAGCAGTGTCCGACAGCTAACTAATGAAAAACTGTTTTTT,CASSVRQLTNEKLFF
NA,TRBV14,TRBJ2-7,TRBD1,TGTGCCAGCAGCCCCAATATCGGGACAGGGGCCGACTACGAGCAGTACTTC,CASSPNIGTGADYEQYF
NA,TRBV6-6,TRBJ2-1,TRBD2,TGTGCCAGCACGACCGGGACTAGCGGAAATGAGCAGTTCTTC,CASTTGTSGNEQFF
NA,TRBV11-2,TRBJ2-7,TRBD1,TGTGCCAGCAGCATGGGGACAGGGGGCGAATACGAGCAGTACTTC,CASSMGTGGEYEQYF
NA,TRBV3-1/TRBV3-2,TRBJ1-2,NA,TGTGCCAGCAGCCAAGGGGACACTGGCTACACCTTC,CASSQGDTGYTF
NA,TRBV3-1/TRBV3-2,TRBJ1-6,NA,TGTGCCAGCAGCCAAGGCGGATCGTGGGTTAATTCACCCCTCCACTTT,CASSQGGSWVNSPLHF
NA,TRBV7-9,TRBJ1-4,NA,TGTGCCAGCAGCTTAACAGTGGGAGTGGTTGGGAATGAAAAACTGTTTTTT,CASSLTVGVVGNEKLFF
once,TRBV7-2,TRBJ2-7,NA,TGTGCCAGCAGCTTAAACGGAGGGGCCTACGAGCAGTACTTC,CASSLNGGAYEQYF
NA,TRBV3-1/TRBV3-2,TRBJ1-2,NA,TGTGCCAGCAGCCAAGGCCCGAGGTATGGCTACACCTTC,CASSQGPRYGYTF
NA,TRBV7-6,TRBJ1-4,NA,TGTGCCAGCAGCTCCGAAACAGGGATGAGTGAAAAACTGTTTTTT,CASSSETGMSEKLFF
NA,TRBV24-1,TRBJ1-5,TRBD1,TGTGCCACCAGTGGGGGACAGGGGGCATTATTAGGTCAGCCCCAGCATTTT,CATSGGQGALLGQPQHF
NA,TRBV27,TRBJ2-7,TRBD1,TGTGCCAGCAGTTTATGGGACAGGTTATACGAGCAGTACTTC,CASSLWDRLYEQYF
NA,TRBV10-3,TRBJ1-1,NA,TGTGCCATCAGTGAGCCTTCACTCACCACTGAAGCTTTCTTT,CAISEPSLTTEAFF
NA,TRBV19,TRBJ2-1,TRBD1,TGTGCCAGTAGTATTAGGGGGCAGGGGGCGATTACGGCGTACAATGAGCAGTTCTTC,CASSIRGQGAITAYNEQFF
NA,TRBV27,TRBJ2-7,NA,TGTGCCAGCAGTTTTCAGAAAGCCTACGAGCAGTACTTC,CASSFQKAYEQYF
NA,TRBV6-1,TRBJ2-1,TRBD1,TGTGCCAGCAGTGAATGGCAGGGGGCAGGCAATGAGCAGTTCTTC,CASSEWQGAGNEQFF
NA,TRBV6-6,TRBJ2-3,NA,TGTGCCAGCAGTCAACCCAGTCCCAGGGCAGTTCAAGATACGCAGTATTTT,CASSQPSPRAVQDTQYF
NA,TRBV2,TRBJ1-5,NA,TGTGCCAGCAGTGAAGTTCTGAGCAATCAGCCCCAGCATTTT,CASSEVLSNQPQHF
NA,TRBV6-2/TRBV6-3,TRBJ2-6,TRBD1,TGTGCCAGCAGTTACTCGAATCAGGACAGGGGGTTCTCTGGGGCCAACGTCCTGACTTTC,CASSYSNQDRGFSGANVLTF
NA,TRBV19,TRBJ1-5,TRBD1,TGTGCCAGTAGTGTGGGGGACAGTTTTTATCAGCCCCAGCATTTT,CASSVGDSFYQPQHF
NA,TRBV9,TRBJ2-5,NA,TGTGCCAGCAGCGTAGCTGGCAGGTCTCAAGAGACCCAGTACTTC,CASSVAGRSQETQYF
few,TRBV6-2/TRBV6-3,TRBJ1-5,NA,TGTGCCAGCAGTTACACAGGGAATCAGCCCCAGCATTTT,CASSYTGNQPQHF
NA,TRBV28,TRBJ1-1,TRBD1,TGTGCCAGCAGACAGGGGTCAGCCACTGAAGCTTTCTTT,CASRQGSATEAFF
NA,TRBV11-3,TRBJ2-1,NA,TGTGCCAGCAGCGGGAGAGGGTACGTTCACAATGAGCAGTTCTTC,CASSGRGYVHNEQFF
NA,TRBV28,TRBJ1-1,NA,TGTGCCAGCAGAACACAGGGACGGGGCACTGAAGCTTTCTTT,CASRTQGRGTEAFF
NA,TRBV7-2,TRBJ2-7,TRBD1,TGTGCCAGCAGCTCGCGGACAGGCTTCTCCTACGAGCAGTACTTC,CASSSRTGFSYEQYF
NA,TRBV27,TRBJ2-7,NA,TGTGCCAGCAGTTTCTCACAGGGCTCCTACGAGCAGTACTTC,CASSFSQGSYEQYF
NA,TRBV6-2/TRBV6-3,TRBJ2-2,NA,TGTGCCAGCACCCCCGGACAGCGTTTCGCCGGGGAGCTGTTTTTT,CASTPGQRFAGELFF
NA,TRBV20-1,TRBJ1-1,TRBD1,TGCAGTGTCGTACAGGGGGCTGAAGCTTTCTTT,CSVVQGAEAFF
NA,TRBV28,TRBJ2-1,TRBD2,TGTGCCAGCATGTTGCCTAGCGGGAACTACAATGAGCAGTTCTTC,CASMLPSGNYNEQFF
once,TRBV4-2,TRBJ2-3,NA,TGTGCCAGCAGCCAAGATCGCGGCACAGATACGCAGTATTTT,CASSQDRGTDTQYF
NA,TRBV4-3,TRBJ2-1,TRBD2,TGCGCCAGCAGCCAAGATCCACTAGCGCCGAGCTCCTACAATGAGCAGTTCTTC,CASSQDPLAPSSYNEQFF
NA,TRBV7-3,TRBJ1-1,TRBD1,TGTGCCAGCAGGAGGGACAGGAACACTGAAGCTTTCTTT,CASRRDRNTEAFF
NA,TRBV28,TRBJ1-3,TRBD1,TGTGCCAGCAGCTCTCAGGGGGCCTCTGGAAACACCATATATTTT,CASSSQGASGNTIYF
NA,TRBV19,TRBJ1-4,NA,TGTGCCAGTAGTACAATACAGGGATTAAATGAAAAACTGTTTTTT,CASSTIQGLNEKLFF
once,TRBV11-2,TRBJ2-7,NA,TGTGCCAGCAAGCCGGGTCCAAGCTCCTACGAGCAGTACTTC,CASKPGPSSYEQYF
once,TRBV18,TRBJ1-1,NA,TGTGCCAGCTCAACGGCAGGTGGGAACACTGAAGCTTTCTTT,CASSTAGGNTEAFF
few,TRBV3-1/TRBV3-2,TRBJ2-1,TRBD2,TGTGCCAGCAGCCAAGTGGCTAGCGGATACAATGAGCAGTTCTTC,CASSQVASGYNEQFF
few,TRBV7-9,TRBJ1-1,NA,TGTGCCAGCAGCGGAGGGGAAGCTTTCTTT,CASSGGEAFF
NA,TRBV11-1,TRBJ2-1,NA,TGTGCCAGCAGCTTATTCGGGAGCTCCTACAATGAGCAGTTCTTC,CASSLFGSSYNEQFF
few,TRBV25-1,TRBJ2-6,NA,TGTGCCAGCAGTAGTCAGGGACTTACTGGGGCCAACGTGCTGACTTTC,CASSSQGLTGANVLTF
NA,TRBV19,TRBJ1-5,NA,TGTGCCAGTAAGAACAGGGATCCCAGCAATCAGCCCCAGCATTTT,CASKNRDPSNQPQHF
NA,TRBV6-2/TRBV6-3,TRBJ1-4,NA,TGTGCCAGCAGTGACAGAAATGAAAAACTGTTTTTT,CASSDRNEKLFF
NA,TRBV6-2/TRBV6-3,TRBJ2-7,TRBD2,TGTGCCAGCAGTAGCGGGGGGTTACTCTACGAGCAGTACTTC,CASSSGGLLYEQYF
NA,TRBV29-1,TRBJ2-2,TRBD1,TGCAGCGTTACCGGCCGAGGCGGGACAGGAGACACCGGGGAGCTGTTTTTT,CSVTGRGGTGDTGELFF
NA,TRBV19,TRBJ2-3,TRBD2,TGTGCCAGTTCCAGACTAGCGGGGGGCCGCACAGATACGCAGTATTTT,CASSRLAGGRTDTQYF
once,TRBV7-9,TRBJ2-1,TRBD2,TGTGCCAGCAGCTTAGTCCGGGGGGGCTCCTACAATGAGCAGTTCTTC,CASSLVRGGSYNEQFF